These 5 T cell receptor beta chains were sequenced from one sample in a study of CD8 T cells in Susac syndrome. When the RNA was reverse transcribed, random hexamers were used with an input of roughly 0.45 to 1 ug. TCRdb fed the immunoSEQ multiplex PCR reads into MiXCR, producing one record per CDR3 protein. The top ten hold 0.27% of the sample, which has fewer than 35,000 distinct CDR3 sequences, around 95% seen once. Sequencing was performed on CD8+ T cells from PBMCs. The receptors originated from a human donor in good health.

The chain employs TRBV6-5 and TRBJ1-1; D is ambiguous. Trimming took off 4 bases at V and 2 bases at J, with 20 bases between the two ends. CDR3 length: 17 residues. Germline assignment: CDR1 MNHEY and CDR2 SVGAGI. CDR3 region: CASSSHLIQEGNTEAFF. CDR3 nucleotide sequence: TGTGCCAGCAGTTCCCACCTTATCCAGGAGGGAAACACTGAAGCTTTCTTT.

The CDR3 DNA follows: TGTGCCAGCAGTGTTGTGACTGAAGGCCTGGGCGAGCAGTACTTC. This sequence encodes CASSVVTEGLGEQYF. The chain combines TRBV12-3 or TRBV12-4 with TRBJ2-7; the D is unclear. The length of the CDR3 is 15 residues. Trimming shortened V by 5 bases and J by 6 bases, and 20 bases separated the two germline ends.

The chain carries TRBV12-3 or TRBV12-4 and TRBJ2-7; TRBD1 might be the D (5 bases). V lost 3 bases and J lost 6, with 12 bases in between. The CDR3 consists of 13 residues. In nucleotides, the CDR3 is TGTGCCAGCAGTTTTTTGGGGCCCCTCGAGCAGTACTTC. Residues: CASSFLGPLEQYF.

Comments on this clonotype: Germline is not matched at one junction end, which may reflect a read error. The chain has TRBV5-6 and TRBJ2-5; weak D call: TRBD2 (5 bases). This CDR3 has 16 amino acids. CDR1 and CDR2 (germline): SGHDT, YYEEEE. The CDR3 DNA sequence: TGTGCCAGCAGCTTTGGGCAGGCTCCCGGGTGGGAGACCCAATACTTC. As protein: CASSFGQAPGWETQYF.

The CDR3 bases are TGTGCCAGCAGTTACACAGGGATTAGCACAGATACGCAGTATTTT. It yields the protein CASSYTGISTDTQYF. This chain joins TRBV6-6 and TRBJ2-3, with a tentative D call TRBD1 (6 bases). Germline loops: CDR1 MNHNY, CDR2 SVGAGI (reference sequence). The CDR3 loop spans 15 amino acids. V lost 2 bases and J lost 0, with 9 bases in between.